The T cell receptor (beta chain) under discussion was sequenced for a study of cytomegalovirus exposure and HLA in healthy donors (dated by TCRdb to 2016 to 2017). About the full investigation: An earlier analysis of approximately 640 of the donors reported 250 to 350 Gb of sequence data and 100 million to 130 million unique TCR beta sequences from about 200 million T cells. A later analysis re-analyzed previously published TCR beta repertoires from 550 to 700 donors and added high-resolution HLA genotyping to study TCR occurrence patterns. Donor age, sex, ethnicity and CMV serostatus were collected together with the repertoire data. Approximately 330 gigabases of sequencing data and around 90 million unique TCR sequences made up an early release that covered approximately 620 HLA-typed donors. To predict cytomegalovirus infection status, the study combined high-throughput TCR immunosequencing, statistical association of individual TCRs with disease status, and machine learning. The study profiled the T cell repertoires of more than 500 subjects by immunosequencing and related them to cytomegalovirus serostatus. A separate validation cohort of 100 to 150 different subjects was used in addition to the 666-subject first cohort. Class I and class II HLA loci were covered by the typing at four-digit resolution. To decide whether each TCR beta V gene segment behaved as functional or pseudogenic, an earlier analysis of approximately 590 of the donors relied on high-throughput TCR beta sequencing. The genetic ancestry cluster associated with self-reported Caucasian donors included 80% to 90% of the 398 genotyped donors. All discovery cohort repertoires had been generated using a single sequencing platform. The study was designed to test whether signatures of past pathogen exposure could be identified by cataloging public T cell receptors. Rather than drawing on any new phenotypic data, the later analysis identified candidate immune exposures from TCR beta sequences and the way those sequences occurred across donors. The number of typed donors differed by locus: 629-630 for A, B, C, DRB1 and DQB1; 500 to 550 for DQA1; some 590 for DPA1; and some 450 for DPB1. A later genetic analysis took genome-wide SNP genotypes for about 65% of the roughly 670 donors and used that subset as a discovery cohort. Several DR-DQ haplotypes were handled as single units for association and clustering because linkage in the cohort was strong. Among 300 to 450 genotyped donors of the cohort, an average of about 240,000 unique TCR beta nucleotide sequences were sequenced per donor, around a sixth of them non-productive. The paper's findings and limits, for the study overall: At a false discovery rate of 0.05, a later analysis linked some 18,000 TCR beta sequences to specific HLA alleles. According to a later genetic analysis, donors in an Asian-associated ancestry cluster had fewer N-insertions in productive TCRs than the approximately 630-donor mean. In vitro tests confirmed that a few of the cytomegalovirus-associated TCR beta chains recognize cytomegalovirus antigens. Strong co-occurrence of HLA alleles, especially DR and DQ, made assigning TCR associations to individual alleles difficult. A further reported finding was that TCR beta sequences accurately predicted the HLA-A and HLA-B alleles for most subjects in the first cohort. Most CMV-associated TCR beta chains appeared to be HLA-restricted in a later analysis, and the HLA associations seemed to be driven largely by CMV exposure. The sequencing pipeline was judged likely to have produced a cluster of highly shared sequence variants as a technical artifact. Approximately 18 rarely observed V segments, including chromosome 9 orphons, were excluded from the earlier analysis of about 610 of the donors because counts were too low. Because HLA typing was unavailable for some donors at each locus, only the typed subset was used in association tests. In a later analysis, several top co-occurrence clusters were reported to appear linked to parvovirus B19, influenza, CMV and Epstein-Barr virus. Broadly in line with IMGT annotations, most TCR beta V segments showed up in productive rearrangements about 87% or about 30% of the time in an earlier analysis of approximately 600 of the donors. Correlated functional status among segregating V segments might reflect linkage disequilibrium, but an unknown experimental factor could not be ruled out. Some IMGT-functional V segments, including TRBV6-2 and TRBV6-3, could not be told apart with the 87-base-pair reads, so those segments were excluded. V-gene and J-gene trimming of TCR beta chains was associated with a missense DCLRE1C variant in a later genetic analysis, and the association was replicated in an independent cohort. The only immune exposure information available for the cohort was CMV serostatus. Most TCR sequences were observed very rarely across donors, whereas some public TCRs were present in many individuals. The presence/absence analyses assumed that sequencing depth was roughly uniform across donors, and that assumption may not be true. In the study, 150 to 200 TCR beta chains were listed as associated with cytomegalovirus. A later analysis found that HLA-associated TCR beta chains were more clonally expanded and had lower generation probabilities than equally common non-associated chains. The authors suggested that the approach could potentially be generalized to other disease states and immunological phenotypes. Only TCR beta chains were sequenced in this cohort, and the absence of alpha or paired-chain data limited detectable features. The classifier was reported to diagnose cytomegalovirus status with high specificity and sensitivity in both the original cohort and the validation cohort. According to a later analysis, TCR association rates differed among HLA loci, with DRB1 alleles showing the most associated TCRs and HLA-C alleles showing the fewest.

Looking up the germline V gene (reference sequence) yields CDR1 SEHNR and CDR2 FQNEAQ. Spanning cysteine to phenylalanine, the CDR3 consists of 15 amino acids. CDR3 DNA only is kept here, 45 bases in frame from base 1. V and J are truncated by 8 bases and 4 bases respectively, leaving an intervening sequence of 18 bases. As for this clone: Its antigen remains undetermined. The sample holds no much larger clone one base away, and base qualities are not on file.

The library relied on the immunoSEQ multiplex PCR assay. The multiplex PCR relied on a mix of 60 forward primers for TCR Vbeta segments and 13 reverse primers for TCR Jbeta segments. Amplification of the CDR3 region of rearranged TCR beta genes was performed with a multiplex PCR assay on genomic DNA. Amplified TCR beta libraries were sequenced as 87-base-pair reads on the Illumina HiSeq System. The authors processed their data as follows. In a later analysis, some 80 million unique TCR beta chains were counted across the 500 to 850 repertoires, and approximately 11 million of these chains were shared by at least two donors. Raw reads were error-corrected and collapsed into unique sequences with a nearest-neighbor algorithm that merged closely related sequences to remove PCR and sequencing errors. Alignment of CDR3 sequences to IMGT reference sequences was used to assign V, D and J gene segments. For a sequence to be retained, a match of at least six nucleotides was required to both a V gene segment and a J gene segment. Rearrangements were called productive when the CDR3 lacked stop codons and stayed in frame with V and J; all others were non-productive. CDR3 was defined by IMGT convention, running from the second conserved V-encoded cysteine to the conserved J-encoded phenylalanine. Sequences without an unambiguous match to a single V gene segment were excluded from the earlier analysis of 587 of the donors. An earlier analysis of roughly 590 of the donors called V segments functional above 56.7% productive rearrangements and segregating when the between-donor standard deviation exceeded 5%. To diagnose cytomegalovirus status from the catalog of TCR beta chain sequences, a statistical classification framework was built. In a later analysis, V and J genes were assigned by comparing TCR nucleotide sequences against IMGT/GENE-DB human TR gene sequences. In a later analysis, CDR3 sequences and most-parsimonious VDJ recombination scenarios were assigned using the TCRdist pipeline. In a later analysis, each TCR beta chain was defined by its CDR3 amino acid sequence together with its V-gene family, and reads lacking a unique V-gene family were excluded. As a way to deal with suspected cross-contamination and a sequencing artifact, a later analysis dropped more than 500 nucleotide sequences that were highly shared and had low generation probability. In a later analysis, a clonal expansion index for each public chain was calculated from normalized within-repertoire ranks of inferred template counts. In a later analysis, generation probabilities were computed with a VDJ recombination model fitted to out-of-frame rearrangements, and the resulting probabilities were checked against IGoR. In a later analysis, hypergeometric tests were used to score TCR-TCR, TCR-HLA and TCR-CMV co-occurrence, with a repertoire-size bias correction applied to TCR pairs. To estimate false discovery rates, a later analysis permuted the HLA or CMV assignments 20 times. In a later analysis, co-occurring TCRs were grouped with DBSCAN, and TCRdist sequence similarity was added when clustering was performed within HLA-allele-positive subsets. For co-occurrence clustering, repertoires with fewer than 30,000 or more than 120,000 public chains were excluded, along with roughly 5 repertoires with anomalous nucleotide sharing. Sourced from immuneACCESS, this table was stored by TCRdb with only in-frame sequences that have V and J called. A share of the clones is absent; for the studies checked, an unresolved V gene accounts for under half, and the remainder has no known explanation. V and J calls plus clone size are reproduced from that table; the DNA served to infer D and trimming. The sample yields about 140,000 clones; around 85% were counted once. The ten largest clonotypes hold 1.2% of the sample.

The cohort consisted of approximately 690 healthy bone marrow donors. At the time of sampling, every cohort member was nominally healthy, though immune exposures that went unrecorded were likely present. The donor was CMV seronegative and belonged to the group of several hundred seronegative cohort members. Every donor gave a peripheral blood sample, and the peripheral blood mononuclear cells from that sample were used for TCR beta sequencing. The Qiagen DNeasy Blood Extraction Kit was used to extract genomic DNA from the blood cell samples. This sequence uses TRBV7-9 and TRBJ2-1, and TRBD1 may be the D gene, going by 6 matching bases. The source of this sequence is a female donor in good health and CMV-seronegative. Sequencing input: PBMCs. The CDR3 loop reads CASWGRGLKYNEQFF. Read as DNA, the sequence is TGTGCCAGCTGGGGCAGGGGCCTAAAGTACAATGAGCAGTTCTTC.